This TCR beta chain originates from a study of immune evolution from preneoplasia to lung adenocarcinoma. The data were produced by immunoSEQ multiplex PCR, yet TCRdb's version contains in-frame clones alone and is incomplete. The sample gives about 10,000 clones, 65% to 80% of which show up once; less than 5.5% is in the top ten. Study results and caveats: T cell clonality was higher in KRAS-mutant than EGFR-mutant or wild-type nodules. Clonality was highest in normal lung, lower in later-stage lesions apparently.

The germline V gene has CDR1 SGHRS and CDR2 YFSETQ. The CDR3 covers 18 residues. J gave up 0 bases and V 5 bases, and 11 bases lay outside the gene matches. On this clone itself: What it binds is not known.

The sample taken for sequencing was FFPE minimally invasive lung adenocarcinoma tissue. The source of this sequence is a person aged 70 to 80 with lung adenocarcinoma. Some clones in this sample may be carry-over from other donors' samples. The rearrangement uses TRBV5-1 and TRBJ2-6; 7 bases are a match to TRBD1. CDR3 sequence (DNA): TGCGCCAGCAGACCAACAGGGGTGCCCCTCTCTGGGGCCAACGTCCTGACTTTC. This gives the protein CASRPTGVPLSGANVLTF.